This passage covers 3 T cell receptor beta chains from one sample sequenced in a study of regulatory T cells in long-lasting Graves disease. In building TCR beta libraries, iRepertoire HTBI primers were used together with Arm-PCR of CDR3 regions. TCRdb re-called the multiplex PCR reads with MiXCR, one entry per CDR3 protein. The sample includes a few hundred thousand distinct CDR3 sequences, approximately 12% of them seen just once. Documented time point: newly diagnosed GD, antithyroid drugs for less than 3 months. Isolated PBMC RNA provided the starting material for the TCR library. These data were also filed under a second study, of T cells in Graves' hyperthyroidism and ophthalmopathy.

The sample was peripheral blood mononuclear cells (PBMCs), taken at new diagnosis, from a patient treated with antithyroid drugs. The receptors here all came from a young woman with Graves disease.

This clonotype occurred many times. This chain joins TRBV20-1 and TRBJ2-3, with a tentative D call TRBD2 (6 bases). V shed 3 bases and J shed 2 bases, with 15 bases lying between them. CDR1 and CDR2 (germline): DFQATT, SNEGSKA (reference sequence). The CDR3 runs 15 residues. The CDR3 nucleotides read TGCAGTGCTAGGCTGCGACTAGTTCTCACAGATACGCAGTATTTT. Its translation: CSARLRLVLTDTQYF.

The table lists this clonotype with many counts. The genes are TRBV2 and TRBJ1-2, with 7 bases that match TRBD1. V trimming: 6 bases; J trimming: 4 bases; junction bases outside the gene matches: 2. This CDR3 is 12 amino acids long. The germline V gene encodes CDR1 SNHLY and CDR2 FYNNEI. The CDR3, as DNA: TGTGCCAGCAGCGGACAGGTCTATGGCTACACCTTC. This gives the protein CASSGQVYGYTF. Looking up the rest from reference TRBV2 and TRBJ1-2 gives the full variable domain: EPEVTQTPSHQVTQMGQEVILRCVPISNHLYFYWYRQILGQKVEFLVSFYNNEISEKSEIFDDQFSVERPDGSNFTLKIRSTKLEDSAMYFCASSGQVYGYTFGSGTRLTVV.

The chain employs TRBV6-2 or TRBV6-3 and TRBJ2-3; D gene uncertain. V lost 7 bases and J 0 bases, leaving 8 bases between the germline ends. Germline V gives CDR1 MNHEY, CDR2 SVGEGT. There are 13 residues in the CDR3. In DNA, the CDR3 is TGTGCCAGCAAAACAACTAGCACAGATACGCAGTATTTT. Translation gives CASKTTSTDTQYF.